The 11 T cell receptor beta chains below all came from one sample that was sequenced in a study of shared clonotypes between healthy human individuals. CD45RO-negative CD8 cells positively selected for CCR7 made up the naive population, which excluded terminally differentiated effector memory CD45RA+ cells. Here immunoSEQ multiplex PCR was the method, and the copy in TCRdb shows in-frame clones only, minus some. The sample lists about 800,000 clones, just over 95% occurring once. The sample comprised naive CD8+ T cells sorted from blood. The receptors derive from a man aged 30-40 years in good health.

The chain uses TRBV9 and TRBJ2-1; a possible D gene is TRBD2 (5 bases). Germline assignment: CDR1 SGDLS and CDR2 YYNGEE. V was trimmed by 3 bases and J by 1 base, leaving 5 bases between them. The CDR3 extends over 13 amino acids. The CDR3 protein is CASSGRSYNEQFF. The CDR3 coding sequence is TGTGCCAGCAGCGGGAGGTCCTACAATGAGCAGTTCTTC.

This chain connects TRBV27 to TRBJ2-1; D remains unclear. Trimming shortened V by 3 bases and J by 0 bases, and 12 bases separated the two germline ends. The germline CDR1 and CDR2 sequences are MNHEY and SMNVEV (reference sequence). The CDR3 is 16 amino acids. CDR3 coding DNA: TGTGCCAGCAGTTTTTCTCCCTCCAGCTCCTACAATGAGCAGTTCTTC. Its translation is CASSFSPSSSYNEQFF.

The rearrangement uses TRBV6-1 and TRBJ2-5; TRBD1 is a possible D gene (5 bases). The CDR3 contains 14 residues. Trimming removed 0 bases at V and 7 bases at J, with 12 bases between. Germline CDR1 and CDR2: MNHNS and SASEGT. The CDR3: CASSEAGQGVTQYF. The DNA of the CDR3 is TGTGCCAGCAGTGAAGCGGGGCAGGGCGTGACCCAGTACTTC.

This chain uses TRBV6-9 with TRBJ2-5; D remains ambiguous. Germline assignment: CDR1 MNHGY and CDR2 SVAAGI. The CDR3 spans 18 residues. The ends were cut back, 7 bases at V and 0 bases at J, with 24 bases in the middle. CDR3 DNA sequence: TGTGCCAGCATTTTAACCCCCTATGTAAGGGCAGACCAAGAGACCCAGTACTTC. Its translation is CASILTPYVRADQETQYF.

This clone was detected once. CDR3: CASSVGQGSTGELFF. CDR3 nucleotides: TGTGCCAGCAGCGTGGGACAGGGTTCCACCGGGGAGCTGTTTTTT. This sequence joins TRBV5-6 and TRBJ2-2, with 9 bases aligning to TRBD1. CDR1 is SGHDT, CDR2 YYEEEE, per germline. J lost 4 bases, V lost 4 bases, and 5 bases had no gene match. The CDR3 length is 15 residues.

This chain connects TRBV30 to TRBJ1-1; a weak D match, TRBD1 (5 bases). From germline, CDR1 is GTSNPN and CDR2 SVGIG (reference sequence). With 5 bases removed from V and 0 bases from J, the gap between germline ends came to 16 bases. The CDR3 sequence is 15 residues long. CDR3 coding DNA: TGTGCCTGGTGCCGGGACCCTACGATGAACACTGAAGCTTTCTTT. Amino acids: CAWCRDPTMNTEAFF. The full variable domain, with the rest looked up from reference TRBV30 and TRBJ1-1, is SQTIHQWPATLVQPVGSPLSLECTVEGTSNPNLYWYRQAAGRGLQLLFYSVGIGQISSEVPQNLSASRPQDRQFILSSKKLLLSDSGFYLCAWCRDPTMNTEAFFGQGTRLTVV.

This clone was seen once. The rearrangement uses TRBV11-3 and TRBJ2-3; D may correspond to TRBD1 or TRBD2 (6 bases each). Trimming shortened V by 5 bases and J by 5 bases, and 23 bases separated the two germline ends. The CDR3 consists of 17 residues. Looked up from germline, CDR1 is SGHNT and CDR2 is YENEEA. The CDR3 here is CASSPPAAGGDGDTQYF. In DNA, the CDR3 is TGTGCCAGCAGCCCCCCAGCGGCCGGGGGCGATGGAGATACGCAGTATTTT.

This chain uses TRBV27 with TRBJ2-1, with TRBD2 matching over 14 bases. The CDR3 length is 20 residues. Germline V gives CDR1 MNHEY, CDR2 SMNVEV (reference sequence). V shed 3 bases and J 7 bases; nucleotides not matched to a gene: 17. The CDR3 coding sequence is TGTGCCAGCAGTTTCCGAATCCCGGGACTAGCGGGGGAAACCAAAAATGAGCAGTTCTTC. Encoded protein: CASSFRIPGLAGETKNEQFF.

The chain joins TRBV27 to TRBJ2-5; the D is unclear. The CDR3 is made up of 13 amino acids. Deletions cut 4 bases from V and 5 bases from J, with 11 bases between. Germline CDR1 and CDR2: MNHEY and SMNVEV (reference sequence). The CDR3: CASSWSTWETQYF. CDR3 nucleotides: TGTGCCAGCAGTTGGAGTACCTGGGAGACCCAGTACTTC.

The chain links TRBV27 to TRBJ2-7, with a tentative D call TRBD1 (6 bases). V gave up 10 bases and J gave up 5 bases, with 18 bases separating them. CDR1 and CDR2 (germline): MNHEY, SMNVEV (reference sequence). The CDR3 is made up of 13 amino acids. CDR3 region: CATSLVPGDEQYF. The CDR3 DNA sequence: TGTGCCACCAGCCTCGTCCCAGGGGACGAGCAGTACTTC.

This clone was observed once. The chain uses TRBV27 and TRBJ2-1, with 8 nucleotides matching TRBD2. This CDR3 contains 16 residues. V lost 0 bases and J lost 4; bases outside the gene matches: 5. CDR1 and CDR2 from the germline V gene are MNHEY and SMNVEV (reference sequence). CDR3 sequence reads: CASSLSSGMTYNEQFF. In DNA form, the CDR3 reads TGTGCCAGCAGTTTATCTAGCGGGATGACGTACAATGAGCAGTTCTTC.